These T cell receptor beta chains were read from a single sample in a study of technical replicates of blood from a handful of donors. The assay was immunoSEQ multiplex PCR, and TCRdb's table has in-frame clones only and misses some. The sample has roughly 90,000 clones, about 94% seen once; the top ten hold 0.2% to 0.25%. The specimen sequenced was T cells isolated from PBMCs. The receptors originated from a human donor in good health. CDR3s include the opening cysteine and the closing phenylalanine or tryptophan. The order of the fields is clone size, J gene, D gene, V gene, CDR3 DNA, CDR3 protein. A D gene is named only where the DNA matches it firmly. Clone sizes are given selectively: once, few, many, or a class where the clone is expanded.

>NA|TRBJ2-1|TRBD1|TRBV2
TGTGCCAGCAGACTCGACAGGGGCCCTTACAATGAGCAGTTCTTC
CASRLDRGPYNEQFF
>NA|TRBJ2-3|NA|TRBV19
TGTGCCAGTAGTCCCGGAAGGACAGTCACAGATACGCAGTATTTT
CASSPGRTVTDTQYF
>NA|TRBJ2-3|NA|TRBV27
TGTGCCAGCAGTTCGATCCCCAGGGGATGGAGCACAGATACGCAGTATTTT
CASSSIPRGWSTDTQYF
>NA|TRBJ2-7|NA|TRBV7-6
TGTGCCAGCAGCTTAAGGTCGGACAGCCCAGTCTACGAGCAGTACTTC
CASSLRSDSPVYEQYF
>NA|TRBJ1-2|TRBD1|TRBV5-4
TGTGCCAGCAGCCCGACCCCACAGGGGGACTATGGCTACACCTTC
CASSPTPQGDYGYTF
>NA|TRBJ1-4|NA|TRBV10-3
TGTGCCATCAGTGGGGCCTTGGGGGGGAATGAAAAACTGTTTTTT
CAISGALGGNEKLFF
>NA|TRBJ1-3|TRBD1|TRBV7-9
TGTGCCAGCAGAACGGGACAGGGGTTCTCCTCTGGAAACACCATATATTTT
CASRTGQGFSSGNTIYF
>NA|TRBJ2-5|TRBD2|TRBV4-1
TGCGCCAGCAGCCCGACTAGCGGGAGTGAGTTTTGGGAGACCCAGTACTTC
CASSPTSGSEFWETQYF
>NA|TRBJ2-7|NA|TRBV27
TGTGCCAGCAGTACCCTAGGACAGCAAGCCTACGAGCAGTACTTC
CASSTLGQQAYEQYF
>NA|TRBJ2-5|NA|TRBV7-3
TGTGCCAGCAGCTCCCCGGGACTCCAAGAGACCCAGTACTTC
CASSSPGLQETQYF
>once|TRBJ1-6|TRBD1|TRBV30
TGTGCCTGGATACGCGGGTACCCAGGGGGTTCACCCCTCCACTTT
CAWIRGYPGGSPLHF
>NA|TRBJ2-1|TRBD2|TRBV5-4
TGTGCCAGCAGCTTGCGTCAGCGGGGGGGGAATGAGCAGTTCTTC
CASSLRQRGGNEQFF
>NA|TRBJ2-5|NA|TRBV5-1
TGCGCCAGCAGCTTGGCCACAAGGGGCCAAGAGACCCAGTACTTC
CASSLATRGQETQYF
>NA|TRBJ1-4|NA|TRBV6-5
TGTGCCAGCAGCAGGGTTAATGAAAAACTGTTTTTT
CASSRVNEKLFF
>once|TRBJ2-6|NA|TRBV19
TGTGCCAGTAGCCATGCAACAGGGAGCTCTGGGGCCAACGTCCTGACTTTC
CASSHATGSSGANVLTF
>NA|TRBJ1-4|NA|TRBV29-1
TGCAGCGTTGGGGGGGGACGTAGTGAAAAACTGTTTTTT
CSVGGGRSEKLFF
>NA|TRBJ1-4|NA|TRBV7-9
TGTGCCAGCAGCTTAGCTTCCCTGGACGGACTGGCAAATGAAAAACTGTTTTTT
CASSLASLDGLANEKLFF
>NA|TRBJ1-3|NA|TRBV2
TGTGCCAGCAGTGATCAAGCCTTACTCTCTGGAAACACCATATATTTT
CASSDQALLSGNTIYF
>NA|TRBJ2-7|NA|TRBV4-2
TGTGCCAGCAGCCAAGATCCCGGTTACTACGAGCAGTACTTC
CASSQDPGYYEQYF
>NA|TRBJ2-2|TRBD2|TRBV7-3
TGTGCCAGCAGCTGGACCTCTAGCGGAGAGAACACCGGGGAGCTGTTTTTT
CASSWTSSGENTGELFF
>NA|TRBJ1-1|NA|TRBV6-5
TGTGCCAGCACCTCAACGGGGGGGGTGGAGGCTTTCTTT
CASTSTGGVEAFF
>NA|TRBJ2-5|TRBD1|TRBV2
TGTGCCAGCGGCCGGGACAGGGGCCAAGAGACCCAGTACTTC
CASGRDRGQETQYF
>NA|TRBJ1-1|TRBD1|TRBV6-1
TGTGCCAGCAGTGAAGGAATGACAGGGACGAGCACTGAAGCTTTCTTT
CASSEGMTGTSTEAFF
>NA|TRBJ2-5|NA|TRBV6-4
TGTGCCAGCAGTGGGGCAGGAGGGCGGGAGACCCAGTACTTC
CASSGAGGRETQYF
>NA|TRBJ1-6|TRBD1|TRBV7-9
TGTGCCAGCAGCCTCGGAAGACAGGGAACTTCACCCCTCCACTTT
CASSLGRQGTSPLHF
>once|TRBJ2-3|TRBD2|TRBV7-2
TGTGCCAGCAGCCAGGGACTAGCAACCCGCTCAGATACGCAGTATTTT
CASSQGLATRSDTQYF
>once|TRBJ1-4|NA|TRBV15
TGTGCCACCAGCAGAGATATCGGGGCAACTAATGAAAAACTGTTTTTT
CATSRDIGATNEKLFF
>NA|TRBJ1-2|NA|TRBV27
TGTGCCAGCAGTTTAAAGGCGGCAGGGATCCTGAACTATGGCTACACCTTC
CASSLKAAGILNYGYTF
>NA|TRBJ1-1|TRBD1|TRBV19
TGTGCCAGTAGTATAGACCTTACAGGGGGAATTTCTGAAGCTTTCTTT
CASSIDLTGGISEAFF
>once|TRBJ1-1|NA|TRBV5-1
TGCGCCAGCAGCTTAGCGAGGGCAAGCACTGAAGCTTTCTTT
CASSLARASTEAFF
>once|TRBJ1-1|NA|TRBV19
TGTGCCAGTACAGTAACAGCGAACACTGAAGCTTTCTTT
CASTVTANTEAFF
>NA|TRBJ1-5|NA|TRBV2
TGTGCCAGCAGTGAGGGAGGGTATAGCAATCAGCCCCAGCATTTT
CASSEGGYSNQPQHF
>NA|TRBJ1-1|TRBD1|TRBV27
TGTGCCAGCAGTTTATACGGACAGGGGTTGACTGAAGCTTTCTTT
CASSLYGQGLTEAFF
>NA|TRBJ2-7|NA|TRBV6-1
TGTGCCAGCAGTGAGTTTTGGCCAGGCGCGACCTACGAGCAGTACTTC
CASSEFWPGATYEQYF
>once|TRBJ2-1|NA|TRBV5-8
TGTGCCAGCAGCACAGGGTCTCACTACAATGAGCAGTTCTTC
CASSTGSHYNEQFF
>NA|TRBJ2-7|NA|TRBV6-5
TGTGCCAGCAGTTATTCGGGGGCCTACGAGCAGTACTTC
CASSYSGAYEQYF
>NA|TRBJ2-7|TRBD1|TRBV18
TGTGCCAGCTCACCCCGGGACAGCTCCTACGAGCAGTACTTC
CASSPRDSSYEQYF
>NA|TRBJ1-1|NA|TRBV20-1
TGCAGTGCTAGCCCCAGGTCCGAAGCTTTCTTT
CSASPRSEAFF
>once|TRBJ2-7|TRBD2|TRBV7-8
TGTGCCAGCACCCTAAAAAGGACTAGCCGCCTTGGCGAGCAGTACTTC
CASTLKRTSRLGEQYF
>NA|TRBJ1-1|NA|TRBV6-5
TGTGCCAGCAGTTACCAGGGGCTTAACACTGAAGCTTTCTTT
CASSYQGLNTEAFF
>NA|TRBJ2-1|NA|TRBV2
TGTGCCAGCAAAGAGAATAATGAGCAGTTCTTC
CASKENNEQFF
>NA|TRBJ2-5|TRBD2|TRBV10-1
TGCGCCAGCAGTGAGATGGCCGGACTAGCAGAGGAAGAGACCCAGTACTTC
CASSEMAGLAEEETQYF
>NA|TRBJ2-1|NA|TRBV5-1
TGCGCCAGCAGCTTGCAGTCCGGGATCAACGATGAGCAGTTCTTC
CASSLQSGINDEQFF
>NA|TRBJ1-2|TRBD1|TRBV29-1
TGCAGCGTTGACAGGGGGCTTTATGGCTACACCTTC
CSVDRGLYGYTF
>NA|TRBJ1-2|TRBD1|TRBV7-2
TGTGCCAGCAGCTTGGGGACAGGGGACTATGGCTACACCTTC
CASSLGTGDYGYTF
>NA|TRBJ1-2|NA|TRBV5-4
TGTGCCAGCAGCCCATCAGCTACTAATGGCTACACCTTC
CASSPSATNGYTF
>NA|TRBJ1-1|NA|TRBV25-1
TGTGCCAGCAGTAGCACAGGTGGGACTGAAGCTTTCTTT
CASSSTGGTEAFF
>NA|TRBJ1-2|TRBD1|TRBV7-9
TGTGCCAGCAGCTTAAGTTTCCGGGCAGGGGGTGGCTACACCTTC
CASSLSFRAGGGYTF
>NA|TRBJ1-5|NA|TRBV5-8
TGTGCCAGCAGCCGGGACTTTTTCAGGCCCCAGCATTTT
CASSRDFFRPQHF
>NA|TRBJ1-2|NA|TRBV23-1
TGCGCCAGCACCCCCGTCCGGGAGACCTTC
CASTPVRETF